The next 10 T cell receptor beta chains were all read from a single sample in a study of CD8 T cells in Susac syndrome. Reverse transcription of about 0.5 to 1 ug RNA was carried out with random hexamers. TCRdb itself ran the immunoSEQ multiplex PCR reads through MiXCR, one entry per CDR3 protein. This sample carries more than 150,000 distinct CDR3 sequences, more than 95% of them seen once, and the ten largest clones take around 0.12%. Sequencing was done on a sample of CD4+ T cells from PBMCs. The receptors were gathered from a human donor with Susac syndrome.

The gene calls are TRBV2 and TRBJ2-3; D uncertain. The CDR3 has 11 amino acids. Germline loops: CDR1 SNHLY, CDR2 FYNNEI. Trimming cost V 4 bases and J 5 bases, with 4 bases left between them. The CDR3 loop reads CASSVKDTQYF. The CDR3 coding sequence is TGTGCCAGCAGTGTTAAAGATACGCAGTATTTT.

This clonotype has only one observation. The chain combines TRBV20-1 with TRBJ2-3; tentative D call: TRBD2 (5 bases). Germline V gene sequence: CDR1 DFQATT, CDR2 SNEGSKA (reference sequence). This CDR3 is built from 14 residues. Trimming stripped 3 bases from V and 5 bases from J, with 15 bases between. The CDR3 loop is CSASDITRGDTQYF. The CDR3 bases are TGCAGTGCTAGCGATATCACCCGGGGAGATACGCAGTATTTT.

The DNA for the CDR3 is TGTGCCAGCAGCTTAGAGGACCAGGGTAACCAGTACTTC. Residues: CASSLEDQGNQYF. The chain has TRBV11-2 and TRBJ2-5; a possible D gene is TRBD1 (5 bases). The CDR3 spans 13 residues. Germline V gene lookup returns CDR1 SGHAT and CDR2 FQNNGV. Trimming cost V 0 bases and J 10 bases, with 12 bases left between them.

This chain uses TRBV25-1 with TRBJ1-2, with D uncertain. The germline gives CDR1 MGHDK, CDR2 SYGVNS. Trimming pared 3 bases from V and 4 bases from J, leaving 9 bases between. The CDR3 is 13 residues long. CDR3 amino acids: CASSDGNLYGYTF. CDR3 DNA: TGTGCCAGCAGTGACGGAAATCTCTATGGCTACACCTTC.

The rearrangement joins TRBV20-1 to TRBJ2-7, with a weak D call TRBD2 (7 bases). This CDR3 region has 13 residues. Deletions cut 5 bases from V and 5 bases from J, with 16 bases between. CDR1 DFQATT and CDR2 SNEGSKA come from the germline V gene (reference sequence). The DNA of the CDR3 is TGCAGTGCTGGGAGGGGGAGTTACGACGAGCAGTACTTC. Its protein product is CSAGRGSYDEQYF.

In this sample, this clonotype turned up once. The chain carries TRBV15 and TRBJ2-3; TRBD2 matches at 11 bases. CDR3 length: 17 residues. Germline-derived CDR1 and CDR2 are LNHNV and YYDKDF (reference sequence). The trim removed 2 bases at V and 0 bases at J, leaving 4 bases unmatched. The CDR3 spells CATSRSRTSGSTDTQYF. The CDR3 nucleotides are TGTGCCACCAGCAGATCCCGGACTAGCGGGAGCACAGATACGCAGTATTTT.

V gene TRBV20-1 combines with J gene TRBJ1-2; 7 nucleotides line up with TRBD1. This CDR3 has 12 amino acids. V gave up 3 bases and J gave up 8 bases; unmatched junction bases: 6. Per germline, CDR1 DFQATT and CDR2 SNEGSKA (reference sequence). CDR3 sequence (DNA): TGCAGTGCTAGTCGACAGGGTGGCGGCTACACCTTC. Protein product: CSASRQGGGYTF.

This chain connects TRBV9 to TRBJ2-1; weak D call: TRBD1 (6 bases). The CDR3 runs to 14 residues. V was shortened by 1 base and J by 8 bases, with 13 bases between the two germline ends. The V gene's germline CDR1 is SGDLS and CDR2 YYNGEE. The CDR3 DNA reads as TGTGCCAGCAGCGTATCAGGGGATAGGGATGAGCAGTTCTTC. It encodes CASSVSGDRDEQFF.

This clonotype was recorded only once. The chain uses TRBV18 and TRBJ2-7; D perhaps matches TRBD1 (5 bases). Per germline, CDR1 KGHSH and CDR2 LQKENI. The CDR3 runs to 13 residues. Trimming left V 6 bases short and J 4 bases short, with 13 bases between. CDR3 sequence: CASSSTAAYEQYV. In nucleotides, the CDR3 is TGTGCCAGCTCTTCGACAGCCGCGTACGAGCAGTACGTC.

The rearrangement links TRBV29-1 to TRBJ2-3; 9 bases align to TRBD1. The V gene end was trimmed by 7 bases and the J gene end by 3 bases; junction bases not matched to a gene: 8. Germline loops: CDR1 SQVTM, CDR2 ANQGSEA. CDR3 length equals 14 residues. CDR3 sequence reads: CSGSFGTGTDTQYF. The CDR3 region has the DNA TGCAGCGGTTCGTTTGGGACAGGGACAGATACGCAGTATTTT.